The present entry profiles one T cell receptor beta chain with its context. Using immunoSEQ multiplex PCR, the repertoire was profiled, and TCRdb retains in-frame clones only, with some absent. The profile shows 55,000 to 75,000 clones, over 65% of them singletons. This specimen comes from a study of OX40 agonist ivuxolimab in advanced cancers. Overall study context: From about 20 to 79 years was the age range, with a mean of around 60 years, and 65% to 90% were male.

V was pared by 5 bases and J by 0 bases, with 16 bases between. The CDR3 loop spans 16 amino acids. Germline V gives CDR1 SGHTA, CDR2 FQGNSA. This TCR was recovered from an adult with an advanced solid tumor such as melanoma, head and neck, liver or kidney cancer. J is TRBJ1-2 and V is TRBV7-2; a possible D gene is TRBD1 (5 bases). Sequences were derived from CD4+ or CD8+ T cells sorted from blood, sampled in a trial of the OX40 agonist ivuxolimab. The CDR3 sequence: CASSLEGANPNYGYTF. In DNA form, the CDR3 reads TGTGCCAGCAGCCTGGAAGGGGCTAACCCTAACTATGGCTACACCTTC.